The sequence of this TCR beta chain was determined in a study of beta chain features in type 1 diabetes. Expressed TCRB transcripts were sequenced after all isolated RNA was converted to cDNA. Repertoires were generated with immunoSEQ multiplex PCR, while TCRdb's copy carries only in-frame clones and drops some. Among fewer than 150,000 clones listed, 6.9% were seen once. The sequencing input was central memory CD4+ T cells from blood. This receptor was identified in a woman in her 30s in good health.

DNA for the CDR3: TGTGCCAGCAGCCAGCAGGGGAGTGAGCCCCAGCATTTT. It codes for CASSQQGSEPQHF. This chain links TRBV7-2 with TRBJ1-5; TRBD1 is a possible D gene (6 bases). Germline loops: CDR1 SGHTA, CDR2 FQGNSA. CDR3 size: 13 residues. Trimming removed 5 bases from V and 8 bases from J, with 13 bases in between.